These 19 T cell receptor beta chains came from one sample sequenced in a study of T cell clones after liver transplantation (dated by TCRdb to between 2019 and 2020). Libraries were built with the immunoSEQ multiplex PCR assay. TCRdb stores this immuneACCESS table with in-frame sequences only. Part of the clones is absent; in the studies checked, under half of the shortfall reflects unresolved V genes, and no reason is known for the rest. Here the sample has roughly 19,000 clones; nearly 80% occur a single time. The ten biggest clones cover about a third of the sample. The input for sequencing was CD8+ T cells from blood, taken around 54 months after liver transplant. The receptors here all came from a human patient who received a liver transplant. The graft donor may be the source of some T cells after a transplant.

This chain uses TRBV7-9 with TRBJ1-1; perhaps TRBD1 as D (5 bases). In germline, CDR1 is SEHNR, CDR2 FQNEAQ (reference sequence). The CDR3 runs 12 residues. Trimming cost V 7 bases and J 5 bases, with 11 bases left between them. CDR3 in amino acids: CASTLRGTEAFF. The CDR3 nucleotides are TGTGCCAGCACTTTACGGGGGACTGAAGCTTTCTTT.

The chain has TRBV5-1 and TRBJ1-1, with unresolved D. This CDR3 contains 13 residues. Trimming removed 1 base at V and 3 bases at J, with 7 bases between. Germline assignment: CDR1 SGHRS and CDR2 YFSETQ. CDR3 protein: CASSLFGDTEAFF. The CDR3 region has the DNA TGCGCCAGCAGCTTGTTCGGAGACACTGAAGCTTTCTTT.

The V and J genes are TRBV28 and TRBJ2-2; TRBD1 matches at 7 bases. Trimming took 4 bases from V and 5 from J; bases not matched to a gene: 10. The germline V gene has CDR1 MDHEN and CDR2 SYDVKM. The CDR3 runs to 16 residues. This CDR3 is CASSSPGQRGTGELFF. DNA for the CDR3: TGTGCCAGCAGTTCTCCGGGACAGAGAGGAACCGGGGAGCTGTTTTTT. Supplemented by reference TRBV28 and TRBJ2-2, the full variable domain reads DVKVTQSSRYLVKRTGEKVFLECVQDMDHENMFWYRQDPGLGLRLIYFSYDVKMKEKGDIPEGYSVSREKKERFSLILESASTNQTSMYLCASSSPGQRGTGELFFGEGSRLTVL.

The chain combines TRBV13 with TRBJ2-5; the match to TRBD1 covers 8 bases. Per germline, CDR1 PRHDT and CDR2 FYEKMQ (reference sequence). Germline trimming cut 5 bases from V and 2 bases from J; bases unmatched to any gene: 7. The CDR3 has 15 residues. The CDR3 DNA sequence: TGTGCCAGCAGCAATAAGTGGGACAGGCAAGAGACCCAGTACTTC. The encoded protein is CASSNKWDRQETQYF.

CDR3 sequence: CASTEGGGNTEAFF. The CDR3 DNA reads TGTGCCAGCACGGAAGGAGGGGGGAACACTGAAGCTTTCTTT. The chain combines TRBV2 with TRBJ1-1, with D perhaps TRBD1 (6 bases). The CDR3 extends over 14 amino acids. The germline V and J ends were trimmed by 7 bases and 1 base, with 13 bases remaining between them. Germline V gene lookup returns CDR1 SNHLY and CDR2 FYNNEI.

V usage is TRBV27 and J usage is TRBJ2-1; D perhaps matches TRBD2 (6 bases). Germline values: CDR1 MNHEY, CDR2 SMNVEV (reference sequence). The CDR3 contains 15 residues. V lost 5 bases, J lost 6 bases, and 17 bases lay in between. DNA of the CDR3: TGTGCCAGCAGTGCCTATAGCGGCCGGGGCAATGAGCAGTTCTTC. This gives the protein CASSAYSGRGNEQFF.

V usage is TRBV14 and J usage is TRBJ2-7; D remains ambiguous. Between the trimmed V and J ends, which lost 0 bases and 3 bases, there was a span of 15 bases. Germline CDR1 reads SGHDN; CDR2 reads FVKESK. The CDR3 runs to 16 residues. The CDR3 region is CASSQDHSPGSYEQYF. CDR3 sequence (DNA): TGTGCCAGCAGCCAAGATCACTCTCCAGGCAGCTACGAGCAGTACTTC.

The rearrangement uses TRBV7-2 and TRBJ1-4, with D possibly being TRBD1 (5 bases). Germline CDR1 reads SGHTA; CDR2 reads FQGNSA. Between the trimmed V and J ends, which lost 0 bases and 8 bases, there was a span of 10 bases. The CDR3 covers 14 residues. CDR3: CASSLARADEKLFF. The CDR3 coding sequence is TGTGCCAGCAGCTTAGCCAGGGCCGACGAAAAACTGTTTTTT.

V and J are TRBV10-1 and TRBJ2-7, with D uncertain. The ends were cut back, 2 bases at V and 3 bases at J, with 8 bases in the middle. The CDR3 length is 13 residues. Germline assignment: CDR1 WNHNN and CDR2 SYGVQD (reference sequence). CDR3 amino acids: CASSEAVDYEQYF. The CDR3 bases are TGCGCCAGCAGTGAGGCAGTAGACTACGAGCAGTACTTC.

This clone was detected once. This CDR3 reads CASSLGSGTVNEKLFF. The CDR3 nucleotides are TGTGCCAGCAGCCTTGGGAGCGGGACAGTGAATGAAAAACTGTTTTTT. V is TRBV7-7 and J is TRBJ1-4; 7 nucleotides agree with TRBD1. The CDR3 runs to 16 residues. Germline lookup yields CDR1 SSHAT and CDR2 FNYEAQ (reference sequence). V dropped 5 bases and J dropped 5; count of bases not matched to a gene: 11.

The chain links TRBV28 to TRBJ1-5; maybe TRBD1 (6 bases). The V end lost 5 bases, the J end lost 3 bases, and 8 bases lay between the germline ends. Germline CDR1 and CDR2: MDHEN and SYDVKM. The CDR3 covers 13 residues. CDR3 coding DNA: TGTGCCAGCAGTGGACAGTCCAATCAGCCCCAGCATTTT. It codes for CASSGQSNQPQHF. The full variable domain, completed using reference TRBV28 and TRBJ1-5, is DVKVTQSSRYLVKRTGEKVFLECVQDMDHENMFWYRQDPGLGLRLIYFSYDVKMKEKGDIPEGYSVSREKKERFSLILESASTNQTSMYLCASSGQSNQPQHFGDGTRLSIL.

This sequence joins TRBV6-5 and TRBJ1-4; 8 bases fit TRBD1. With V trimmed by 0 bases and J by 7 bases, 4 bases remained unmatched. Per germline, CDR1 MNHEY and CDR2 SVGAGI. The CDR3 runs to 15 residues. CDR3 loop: CASSYSPGGGEKLFF. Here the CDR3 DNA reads TGTGCCAGCAGTTACTCCCCAGGGGGCGGTGAAAAACTGTTTTTT.

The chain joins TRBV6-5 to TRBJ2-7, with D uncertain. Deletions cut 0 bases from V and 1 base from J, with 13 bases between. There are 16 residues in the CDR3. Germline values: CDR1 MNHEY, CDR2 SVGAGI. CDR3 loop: CASSYSTGQVSYEQYF. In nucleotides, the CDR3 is TGTGCCAGCAGTTACTCGACGGGCCAAGTATCCTACGAGCAGTACTTC.

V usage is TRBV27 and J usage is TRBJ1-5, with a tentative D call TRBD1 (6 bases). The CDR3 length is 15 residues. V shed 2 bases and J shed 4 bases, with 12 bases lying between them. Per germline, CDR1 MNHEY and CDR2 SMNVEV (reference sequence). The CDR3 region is CASSLAGGTNQPQHF. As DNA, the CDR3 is TGTGCCAGCAGTTTAGCGGGGGGCACTAATCAGCCCCAGCATTTT.

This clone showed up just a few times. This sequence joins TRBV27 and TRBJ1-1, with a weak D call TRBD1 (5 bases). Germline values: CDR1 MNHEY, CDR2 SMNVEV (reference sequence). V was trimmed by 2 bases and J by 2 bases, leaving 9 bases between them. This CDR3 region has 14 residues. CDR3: CASSLLGANTEAFF. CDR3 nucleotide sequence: TGTGCCAGCAGTTTACTAGGGGCTAACACTGAAGCTTTCTTT.

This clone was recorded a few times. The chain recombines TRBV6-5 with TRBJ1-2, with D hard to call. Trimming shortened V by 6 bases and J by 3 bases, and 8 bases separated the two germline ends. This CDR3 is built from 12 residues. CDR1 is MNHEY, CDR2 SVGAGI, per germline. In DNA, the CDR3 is TGTGCCAGCAGCCGAGACCACTATGGCTACACCTTC. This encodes CASSRDHYGYTF.

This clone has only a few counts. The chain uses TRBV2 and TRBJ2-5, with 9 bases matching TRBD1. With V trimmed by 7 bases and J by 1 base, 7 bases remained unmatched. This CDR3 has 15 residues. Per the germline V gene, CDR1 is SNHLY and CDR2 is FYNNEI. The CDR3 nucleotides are TGTGCCAGCAAAAAACGGGACAGGGCCCAAGAGACCCAGTACTTC. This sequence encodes CASKKRDRAQETQYF.

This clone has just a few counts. The CDR3 is CASSLTGIYNSPLHF. The CDR3 DNA reads as TGTGCCAGCAGCCTAACCGGGATCTATAATTCACCCCTCCACTTT. This chain connects TRBV14 to TRBJ1-6; D not resolved. Trimming took off 4 bases at V and 3 bases at J, with 10 bases between the two ends. The CDR3 contains 15 residues. Germline V CDR1 and CDR2: SGHDN, FVKESK. Combining the CDR3 with reference TRBV14 and TRBJ1-6 gives the whole variable domain EAGVTQFPSHSVIEKGQTVTLRCDPISGHDNLYWYRRVMGKEIKFLLHFVKESKQDESGMPNNRFLAERTGGTYSTLKVQPAELEDSGVYFCASSLTGIYNSPLHFGNGTRLTVT.

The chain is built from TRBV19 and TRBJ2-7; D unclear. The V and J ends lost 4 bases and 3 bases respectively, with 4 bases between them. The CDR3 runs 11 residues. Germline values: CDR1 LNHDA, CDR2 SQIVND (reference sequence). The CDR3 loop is CASSSYYEQYF. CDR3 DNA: TGTGCCAGTAGTAGTTACTACGAGCAGTACTTC. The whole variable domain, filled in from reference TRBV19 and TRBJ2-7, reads DGGITQSPKYLFRKEGQNVTLSCEQNLNHDAMYWYRQDPGQGLRLIYYSQIVNDFQKGDIAEGYSVSREKKESFPLTVTSAQKNPTAFYLCASSSYYEQYFGPGTRLTVT.